This entry lists 5 T cell receptor beta chains sequenced from one sample in a study of blood T cell repertoires in COVID-19. Produced via immunoSEQ multiplex PCR; TCRdb's table is partial and in-frame only. This table holds 200,000 to 300,000 clones, just under 90% found once. Sequenced sample: PBMCs or T cells enriched from blood (not recorded which). The source of these receptors is a man in his forties or fifties who had been exposed to COVID-19.

This clone was picked up one time. This chain joins TRBV13 and TRBJ1-5; possible D gene TRBD1, 6 bases. The V gene's germline CDR1 is PRHDT and CDR2 FYEKMQ (reference sequence). This CDR3 is built from 14 residues. V was clipped by 3 bases and J by 2 bases, with 8 bases between them. The DNA for the CDR3 is TGTGCCAGCAGCTTCGGGACACGCAATCAGCCCCAGCATTTT. It codes for CASSFGTRNQPQHF.

The chain is built from TRBV12-5 and TRBJ2-1; 7 nucleotides line up with TRBD1. Germline V gene lookup returns CDR1 LGHNT and CDR2 FRNRAP. The trim removed 5 bases at V and 0 bases at J, leaving 4 bases unmatched. The CDR3 consists of 15 residues. The DNA of the CDR3 is TGTGCTAGTGGTGACGGGACAGCCTCCTACAATGAGCAGTTCTTC. As protein: CASGDGTASYNEQFF. The full variable domain, its missing parts supplied by reference TRBV12-5 and TRBJ2-1, is DARVTQTPRHKVTEMGQEVTMRCQPILGHNTVFWYRQTMMQGLELLAYFRNRAPLDDSGMPKDRFSAEMPDATLATLKIQPSEPRDSAVYFCASGDGTASYNEQFFGPGTRLTVL.

This clone was seen only once. J is TRBJ1-4 and V is TRBV3-1 (or the pseudogene TRBV3-2), with 10 nucleotides matching TRBD1. This CDR3 contains 15 residues. The V and J ends lost 3 bases and 6 bases, in that order; junction bases with no gene match: 4. Germline V gene data show CDR1 as LGHDT and CDR2 as YNNKEL (reference sequence). The CDR3 sequence: CASSHSGTGDEKLFF. In DNA, the CDR3 is TGTGCCAGCAGCCACTCCGGGACAGGGGATGAAAAACTGTTTTTT.

J is TRBJ2-1 and V is TRBV24-1; 8 bases line up with TRBD2. Germline V CDR1 and CDR2: KGHDR, SFDVKD. Losses at the gene ends were 9 bases for V and 5 bases for J; bases not matched to a gene: 5. CDR3 size: 13 residues. The CDR3 bases are TGTGCCACCCACGGGGGGGTCCACAATGAGCAGTTCTTC. This gives the protein CATHGGVHNEQFF.

The chain couples TRBV28 to TRBJ1-5; 7 bases line up with TRBD1. This CDR3 has 13 amino acids. Germline CDR1 MDHEN, CDR2 SYDVKM. The trim removed 7 bases at V and 10 bases at J, leaving 10 bases unmatched. CDR3 amino acids: CASIGTAYLPQHF. CDR3 nucleotides: TGTGCCAGCATCGGGACAGCCTATCTTCCCCAGCATTTT.